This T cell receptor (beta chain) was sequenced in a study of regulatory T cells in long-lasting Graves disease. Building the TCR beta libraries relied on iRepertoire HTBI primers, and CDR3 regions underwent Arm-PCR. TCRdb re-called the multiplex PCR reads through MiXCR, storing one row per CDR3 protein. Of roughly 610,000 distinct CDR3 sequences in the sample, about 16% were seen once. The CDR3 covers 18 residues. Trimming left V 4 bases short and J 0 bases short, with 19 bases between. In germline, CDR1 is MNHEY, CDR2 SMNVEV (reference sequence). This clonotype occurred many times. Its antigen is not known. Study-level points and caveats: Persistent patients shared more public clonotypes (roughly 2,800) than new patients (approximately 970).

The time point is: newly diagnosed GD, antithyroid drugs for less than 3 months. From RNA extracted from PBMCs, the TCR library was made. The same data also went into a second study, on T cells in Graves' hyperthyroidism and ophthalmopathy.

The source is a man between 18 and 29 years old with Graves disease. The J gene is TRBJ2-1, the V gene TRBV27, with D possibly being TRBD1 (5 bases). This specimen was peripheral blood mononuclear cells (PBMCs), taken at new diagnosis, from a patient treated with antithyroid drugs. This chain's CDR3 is CASSWGQASASSYNEQFF. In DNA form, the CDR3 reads TGTGCCAGCAGTTGGGGCCAAGCTTCGGCGAGCTCCTACAATGAGCAGTTCTTC.